The next 12 T cell receptor beta chains were all read from a single sample in a study of T cell changes during pregnancy in multiple sclerosis (dated by TCRdb to the late 2010s). The library was made by the immunoSEQ multiplex PCR assay. TCRdb retrieved this table from immuneACCESS and kept in-frame rearrangements only. Not all clones are present; in checked studies, unresolved V genes account for under half, and no reason is known for the remainder. This sample lists approximately 51,000 clones; 90% to 95% were detected once. Clones ranked in the top ten supply around 0.6% of the sample. The sequencing here drew on CD4+ T cells from peripheral blood mononuclear cells, taken in the second trimester of pregnancy. The receptors shown here come from a female donor with multiple sclerosis, enrolled in a pregnancy study.

The chain is built from TRBV5-5 and TRBJ2-7; D perhaps matches TRBD1 (8 bases). The CDR3 loop spans 14 amino acids. Deletions cut 4 bases from V and 4 bases from J, with 15 bases between. CDR1 SGHKS and CDR2 YYEKEE come from the germline V gene (reference sequence). The CDR3 coding sequence is TGTGCCAGCAGCCGAGGACAGGGAGGGTACGAGCAGTACTTC. It yields the protein CASSRGQGGYEQYF.

V usage is TRBV6-4 and J usage is TRBJ2-7; D might be TRBD1 (5 bases). Germline values: CDR1 MRHNA, CDR2 SNTAGT. The CDR3 spans 15 residues. V lost 6 bases, J lost 0 bases, and 15 bases lay in between. The CDR3 spells CASRSGYSTSYEQYF. In DNA form, the CDR3 reads TGTGCCAGCAGGTCAGGGTATTCAACCTCCTACGAGCAGTACTTC.

The J gene is TRBJ1-2, the V gene TRBV4-3; the match to TRBD1 covers 7 bases. Germline assignment: CDR1 LGHNA and CDR2 YSLEER. The length of the CDR3 is 15 residues. J gave up 1 base and V 4 bases, and 6 bases lay outside the gene matches. CDR3 nucleotide sequence: TGCGCCAGCAGCCGAAACCGGGACAGTAACTATGGCTACACCTTC. Translation gives CASSRNRDSNYGYTF.

The rearrangement joins TRBV5-6 to TRBJ2-7, with TRBD1 as a possible D gene (5 bases). V lost 5 bases to trimming and J lost 3 bases, with 12 bases between them. Looked up from germline, CDR1 is SGHDT and CDR2 is YYEEEE. This CDR3 contains 13 residues. The CDR3 sequence: CASSKGLFYEQYF. The CDR3 DNA follows: TGTGCCAGCAGTAAGGGGCTTTTCTACGAGCAGTACTTC.

This clone appeared once. This chain joins TRBV6-5 and TRBJ1-2; 10 nucleotides agree with TRBD1. Germline CDR1 is MNHEY and CDR2 is SVGAGI. The CDR3 sequence is 15 residues long. Trimming at V came to 2 bases and at J to 5 bases, leaving 5 bases not matched to a gene. Here the CDR3 DNA reads TGTGCCAGCAGTTACGACAGGGGGCGCGGGTATGGCTACACCTTC. Translation gives CASSYDRGRGYGYTF.

This clone showed up just once. For the CDR3, the DNA is TGTGCCACCAGCAGAGTCGGTGGTTCGGCGGCCTATGGCTACACCTTC. Translated: CATSRVGGSAAYGYTF. The chain has TRBV15 and TRBJ1-2; D unresolved. Germline CDR1 reads LNHNV; CDR2 reads YYDKDF (reference sequence). Trimming stripped 1 base from V and 4 bases from J, with 16 bases between. This CDR3 comprises 16 residues.

This clone was recorded only once. The chain links TRBV19 to TRBJ2-5; weak D call: TRBD1 (6 bases). With 10 bases removed from V and 5 bases from J, the gap between germline ends came to 20 bases. This CDR3 comprises 14 residues. Germline loops: CDR1 LNHDA, CDR2 SQIVND (reference sequence). The CDR3 region is CATRTGSLPETQYF. In nucleotides, the CDR3 is TGTGCCACCCGAACAGGGTCCCTTCCGGAGACCCAGTACTTC.

The rearrangement uses TRBV7-6 and TRBJ2-3, with 8 positions matching TRBD2. This CDR3 has 15 amino acids. The germline CDR1 and CDR2 sequences are SGHVS and FNYEAQ. J gave up 1 base and V 1 base, and 1 base lay outside the gene matches. The CDR3 spells CASSLGGGRTDTQYF. DNA of the CDR3: TGTGCCAGCAGCTTAGGCGGGGGGCGCACAGATACGCAGTATTTT.

V is TRBV5-4 and J is TRBJ2-3, with 9 bases fitting TRBD2. The CDR3 has 18 amino acids. Germline V lookup: CDR1 SGHNT, CDR2 YYREEE (reference sequence). Losses at the gene ends were 7 bases for V and 7 bases for J; bases not matched to a gene: 22. This chain's CDR3 is CASAPFRGAASGANTQYF. In DNA, the CDR3 is TGTGCCAGCGCGCCGTTCCGGGGGGCGGCTAGCGGGGCGAATACGCAGTATTTT.

The chain is built from TRBV18 and TRBJ2-5; 7 bases align to TRBD2. The germline gives CDR1 KGHSH, CDR2 LQKENI. The CDR3 is 13 amino acids. V lost 3 bases, J lost 2 bases, and 0 bases stayed unmatched. The chain's CDR3 is CASSPGGQETQYF. DNA of the CDR3: TGTGCCAGCTCACCGGGGGGGCAAGAGACCCAGTACTTC.

The chain carries TRBV19 and TRBJ2-3; D gene ambiguous. Per germline, CDR1 LNHDA and CDR2 SQIVND (reference sequence). V was trimmed by 7 bases and J by 0 bases, leaving 11 bases between them. There are 14 residues in the CDR3. The CDR3 nucleotides read TGTGCCAGTACGACACTTACTAGCACAGATACGCAGTATTTT. Translating it yields CASTTLTSTDTQYF.

As to this clone: One end of the junction is discordant with germline, which a read error may explain. The V call is TRBV7-7, the J call TRBJ1-1; D uncertain. Germline lookup yields CDR1 SSHAT and CDR2 FNYEAQ (reference sequence). This CDR3 is built from 14 residues. In nucleotides, the CDR3 is TGTGCTAGCAGCGACATCTTCTTAAACACTGAAGCTTTCTTT. Its protein is CASSDIFLNTEAFF.